Below, one T cell receptor beta chain is given with its context. This entry comes from a study of control samples from healthy donors and cancer patients. Assay used: immunoSEQ multiplex PCR; TCRdb lists only in-frame clones, some missing. The sample carries under 60,000 clones, around 94% recorded once. Trimming removed 0 bases from V and 5 bases from J, with 7 bases in between. The CDR3 consists of 14 residues. This sequence joins TRBV23-1 and TRBJ1-4, with unresolved D. TRBV23-1 is assigned to the ORF class and has an uncertain function. The specimen was blood. The sequence derives from a man aged 25-45 years in good health. CDR3 coding DNA: TGCGCCAGCAGTCAATCCAACAGAAATGAAAAACTGTTTTTT. Translation gives CASSQSNRNEKLFF.